This TCR beta chain was recovered during a study of T-cell memory formation after mild COVID-19. The overall study: TCR clusters mostly belonged to single donors. Study results and limitations: Later expanders leaned CD4+, whereas day 15 to 85 contracting clones were balanced CD4/CD8. Contracting CD4+ clones were located mainly in CM and EM, and CD8+ clones in EMRA.

The germline gives CDR1 SQVTM, CDR2 ANQGSEA. CDR3 size: 13 residues. V lost 4 bases to trimming and J lost 5 bases, with 11 bases between them. TCRdb re-called the 5' RACE reads with MiXCR, one entry per CDR3 protein. Among 470,000 or so distinct CDR3 sequences listed, about 20% were seen once. A word on this clonotype: Its target is unknown.

This clonotype originated in an adult woman who had mild COVID-19 (a few samples of this study predate the infection). Cell type and time point are not known. This chain uses TRBV29-1 with TRBJ2-2; no reliable D call. Sequenced material: PBMCs or a T cell subset sorted from them (not recorded which). CDR3 amino acids: CSVVWQTTGELFF. The CDR3, as DNA: TGCAGCGTTGTTTGGCAGACGACCGGGGAGCTGTTTTTT.